These T cell receptor beta chains were read from a single sample in a study of regulatory T cells in long-lasting Graves disease. Using its own MiXCR run on the multiplex PCR reads, TCRdb lists one record per CDR3 protein. The sample contains hundreds of thousands of distinct CDR3 sequences, under 25% of which appear only once. The starting material was peripheral blood mononuclear cells (PBMCs), obtained when the disease was refractory, from a patient treated with antithyroid drugs. Every receptor here comes from a female donor with Graves disease. Each CDR3 is given with its conserved first and last residue. D genes are given only for firm matches. Where a row states a size, it is once, few, many or the class of an expanded clone; other rows omit it.

d_gene: NA
j_gene: TRBJ2-7
v_gene: TRBV3-1
abundance: few
CDR3aa: CASSQTEGYEQYF
CDR3nt: TGTGCCAGCAGCCAAACCGAGGGCTACGAGCAGTACTTC

d_gene: TRBD2
j_gene: TRBJ2-5
v_gene: TRBV11-2
abundance: many
CDR3aa: CASSQGLAGGETQYF
CDR3nt: TGTGCCAGCAGCCAGGGACTAGCGGGAGGAGAGACCCAGTACTTC

d_gene: NA
j_gene: TRBJ1-1
v_gene: TRBV6-1
abundance: NA
CDR3aa: CASTGPIRGMNTEAFF
CDR3nt: TGTGCCAGCACCGGGCCCATAAGGGGCATGAACACTGAAGCTTTCTTT

d_gene: NA
j_gene: TRBJ2-7
v_gene: TRBV3-1
abundance: many
CDR3aa: CASSQQGPYEQYF
CDR3nt: TGTGCCAGCAGCCAACAGGGCCCCTACGAGCAGTACTTC

d_gene: NA
j_gene: TRBJ2-5
v_gene: TRBV28
abundance: NA
CDR3aa: CASSLGAGVVETQYF
CDR3nt: TGTGCCAGCAGTTTGGGGGCCGGTGTAGTCGAGACCCAGTACTTC

d_gene: TRBD2
j_gene: TRBJ2-5
v_gene: TRBV7-6
abundance: NA
CDR3aa: CASSLKAGGIPQETQYF
CDR3nt: TGTGCCAGCAGCTTAAAAGCGGGAGGGATCCCGCAAGAGACCCAGTACTTC

d_gene: NA
j_gene: TRBJ1-1
v_gene: TRBV20-1
abundance: many
CDR3aa: CSAPRRETEAFF
CDR3nt: TGCAGTGCTCCCCGCCGGGAAACTGAAGCTTTCTTT

d_gene: NA
j_gene: TRBJ1-4
v_gene: TRBV28
abundance: many
CDR3aa: CASLAATNEKLFF
CDR3nt: TGTGCCAGCTTGGCGGCAACTAATGAAAAACTGTTTTTT

d_gene: TRBD1
j_gene: TRBJ1-2
v_gene: TRBV10-3
abundance: many
CDR3aa: CAISVGQGGGYTF
CDR3nt: TGTGCCATCAGTGTTGGACAGGGCGGTGGCTACACCTTC

d_gene: NA
j_gene: TRBJ2-2
v_gene: TRBV2
abundance: many
CDR3aa: CASSEEGSTGELFF
CDR3nt: TGTGCCAGCAGTGAAGAGGGGAGTACCGGGGAGCTGTTTTTT

d_gene: NA
j_gene: TRBJ1-5
v_gene: TRBV24-1
abundance: NA
CDR3aa: CATSDPQVPYPIVSQPQHF
CDR3nt: TGTGCCACCAGTGATCCCCAGGTCCCATACCCTATTGTAAGTCAGCCCCAGCATTTT

d_gene: NA
j_gene: TRBJ1-6
v_gene: TRBV14
abundance: NA
CDR3aa: CASSQDVVGGSPLHF
CDR3nt: TGTGCCAGCAGCCAAGATGTAGTAGGGGGTTCACCCCTCCACTTT

d_gene: NA
j_gene: TRBJ2-7
v_gene: TRBV29-1
abundance: few
CDR3aa: CSVVFGLGTSYEQYF
CDR3nt: TGCAGCGTTGTATTCGGGCTTGGTACCTCCTACGAGCAGTACTTC

d_gene: NA
j_gene: TRBJ2-5
v_gene: TRBV28
abundance: many
CDR3aa: CASSPRIGETQYF
CDR3nt: TGTGCCAGCAGTCCCCGGATAGGAGAGACCCAGTACTTC

d_gene: TRBD1
j_gene: TRBJ1-2
v_gene: TRBV27
abundance: few
CDR3aa: CASGTGVSVNYGYTF
CDR3nt: TGTGCCAGCGGGACAGGGGTGTCAGTTAACTATGGCTACACCTTC

d_gene: TRBD1
j_gene: TRBJ2-7
v_gene: TRBV12-3/TRBV12-4
abundance: many
CDR3aa: CASKLGGTGNEEQYF
CDR3nt: TGTGCCAGCAAACTAGGGGGGACAGGGAATGAAGAGCAGTACTTC

d_gene: NA
j_gene: TRBJ2-7
v_gene: TRBV12-3/TRBV12-4
abundance: many
CDR3aa: CASSPGRYEQYF
CDR3nt: TGTGCCAGCAGCCCGGGACGGTACGAGCAGTACTTC

d_gene: NA
j_gene: TRBJ1-5
v_gene: TRBV30
abundance: few
CDR3aa: CAWSALGGANQPQHF
CDR3nt: TGTGCCTGGAGTGCCCTAGGCGGGGCCAATCAGCCCCAGCATTTT

d_gene: TRBD1
j_gene: TRBJ2-3
v_gene: TRBV11-2
abundance: few
CDR3aa: CASSFQGAYTDTQYF
CDR3nt: TGTGCCAGCAGCTTTCAGGGGGCCTACACAGATACGCAGTATTTT

d_gene: NA
j_gene: TRBJ1-2
v_gene: TRBV7-9
abundance: many
CDR3aa: CASSAGDANYGYTF
CDR3nt: TGTGCCAGCAGCGCGGGGGACGCTAACTATGGCTACACCTTC

d_gene: NA
j_gene: TRBJ1-5
v_gene: TRBV20-1
abundance: NA
CDR3aa: CSARDLNGGGPQHF
CDR3nt: TGCAGTGCTAGAGATCTTAACGGAGGAGGGCCCCAGCATTTT

d_gene: NA
j_gene: TRBJ2-2
v_gene: TRBV30
abundance: NA
CDR3aa: CAWSVSATGELFF
CDR3nt: TGTGCCTGGAGTGTATCGGCCACCGGGGAGCTGTTTTTT

d_gene: NA
j_gene: TRBJ2-7
v_gene: TRBV5-1
abundance: few
CDR3aa: CASSLAGIMSYEQYF
CDR3nt: TGCGCCAGCAGCTTGGCTGGGATAATGTCCTACGAGCAGTACTTC

d_gene: NA
j_gene: TRBJ2-5
v_gene: TRBV6-5
abundance: many
CDR3aa: CASSYRRETQYF
CDR3nt: TGTGCCAGCAGTTACCGGCGAGAGACCCAGTACTTC

d_gene: NA
j_gene: TRBJ2-2
v_gene: TRBV19
abundance: once
CDR3aa: CASSTGGPAGELFF
CDR3nt: TGTGCCAGTAGTACTGGAGGCCCGGCCGGGGAGCTGTTTTTT

d_gene: NA
j_gene: TRBJ2-5
v_gene: TRBV7-6
abundance: few
CDR3aa: CASSLALATQETQYF
CDR3nt: TGTGCCAGCAGCTTAGCACTAGCAACACAAGAGACCCAGTACTTC

d_gene: NA
j_gene: TRBJ1-6
v_gene: TRBV6-1
abundance: many
CDR3aa: CASRQDRWNSPLHF
CDR3nt: TGTGCCAGCAGACAAGACAGGTGGAATTCACCCCTCCACTTT

d_gene: NA
j_gene: TRBJ2-7
v_gene: TRBV4-2
abundance: NA
CDR3aa: CASSQGRFSFEQYF
CDR3nt: TGTGCCAGCAGCCAAGGGCGGTTCTCCTTCGAGCAGTACTTC

d_gene: TRBD2
j_gene: TRBJ2-5
v_gene: TRBV3-1
abundance: many
CDR3aa: CASSLRTSGPRGETQYF
CDR3nt: TGTGCCAGCAGCCTTCGGACTAGCGGGCCCCGCGGGGAGACCCAGTACTTC

d_gene: TRBD1
j_gene: TRBJ1-1
v_gene: TRBV6-1
abundance: NA
CDR3aa: CASGDRGRETEAFF
CDR3nt: TGTGCCAGTGGGGACAGGGGGCGCGAGACTGAAGCTTTCTTT

d_gene: NA
j_gene: TRBJ2-1
v_gene: TRBV5-1
abundance: NA
CDR3aa: CASRVVGEINEQFF
CDR3nt: TGCGCCAGCAGGGTTGTAGGAGAGATCAATGAGCAGTTCTTC

d_gene: NA
j_gene: TRBJ2-7
v_gene: TRBV6-5
abundance: few
CDR3aa: CASSYVMGVPYEQYF
CDR3nt: TGTGCCAGCAGTTACGTGATGGGAGTACCCTACGAGCAGTACTTC

d_gene: NA
j_gene: TRBJ1-2
v_gene: TRBV2
abundance: many
CDR3aa: CASSEAGIGYGYTF
CDR3nt: TGTGCCAGCAGTGAAGCAGGGATAGGGTATGGCTACACCTTC

d_gene: TRBD2
j_gene: TRBJ2-2
v_gene: TRBV7-3
abundance: NA
CDR3aa: CASSLWASGSTAGELFF
CDR3nt: TGTGCCAGCAGCCTGTGGGCTAGCGGGTCCACCGCCGGGGAGCTGTTTTTT

d_gene: NA
j_gene: TRBJ1-5
v_gene: TRBV19
abundance: NA
CDR3aa: CASNTEGVQHF
CDR3nt: TGTGCCAGTAACACCGAGGGGGTCCAGCATTTT

d_gene: TRBD2
j_gene: TRBJ2-7
v_gene: TRBV6-2/TRBV6-3
abundance: many
CDR3aa: CASSSWGLAVEQYF
CDR3nt: TGTGCCAGCAGTTCATGGGGACTAGCGGTTGAGCAGTACTTC

d_gene: TRBD2
j_gene: TRBJ2-1
v_gene: TRBV5-1
abundance: once
CDR3aa: CASSLGSREDNEQFF
CDR3nt: TGCGCCAGCAGCCTGGGAAGTCGGGAGGACAATGAGCAGTTCTTC

d_gene: TRBD2
j_gene: TRBJ2-3
v_gene: TRBV9
abundance: NA
CDR3aa: CASSAETSGRTDTQYF
CDR3nt: TGTGCCAGCAGCGCGGAGACTAGCGGGAGAACAGATACGCAGTATTTT

d_gene: NA
j_gene: TRBJ2-2
v_gene: TRBV5-1
abundance: few
CDR3aa: CATQGGIVTGELFF
CDR3nt: TGTGCCACCCAGGGGGGGATCGTCACCGGGGAGCTGTTTTTT

d_gene: NA
j_gene: TRBJ1-1
v_gene: TRBV12-3/TRBV12-4
abundance: few
CDR3aa: CASRKVDYGNTEAFF
CDR3nt: TGTGCCAGCAGAAAGGTAGATTATGGGAACACTGAAGCTTTCTTT

d_gene: TRBD1
j_gene: TRBJ1-1
v_gene: TRBV7-2
abundance: few
CDR3aa: CASTGQGANRAFF
CDR3nt: TGTGCCAGCACCGGACAGGGGGCCAATCGAGCTTTCTTT

d_gene: NA
j_gene: TRBJ1-5
v_gene: TRBV7-2
abundance: NA
CDR3aa: CASSLNAFNQPQHF
CDR3nt: TGTGCCAGCAGCTTAAATGCCTTCAATCAGCCCCAGCATTTT

d_gene: NA
j_gene: TRBJ1-5
v_gene: TRBV6-2/TRBV6-3
abundance: many
CDR3aa: CASSYTADKGYQPQHF
CDR3nt: TGTGCCAGCAGTTACACGGCGGACAAGGGTTATCAGCCCCAGCATTTT

d_gene: TRBD1
j_gene: TRBJ2-5
v_gene: TRBV24-1
abundance: NA
CDR3aa: CATSDPGGPSQETQYF
CDR3nt: TGTGCCACCAGTGATCCAGGGGGACCTTCCCAAGAGACCCAGTACTTC

d_gene: TRBD2
j_gene: TRBJ2-5
v_gene: TRBV11-2
abundance: many
CDR3aa: CASSDGLAGEQTQYF
CDR3nt: TGTGCCAGCAGCGATGGACTAGCGGGAGAGCAGACCCAGTACTTC